This T cell receptor beta chain is from a study of T cells in Graves' hyperthyroidism and ophthalmopathy. The diagnoses drew upon clinical symptoms, serum thyroxine and TRAb, thyroid ultrasound and orbital computed tomography. This clonotype was picked up many times. This CDR3 has 15 amino acids. The germline gives CDR1 GTSNPN, CDR2 SVGIG (reference sequence). The V and J ends lost 0 bases and 5 bases respectively, with 17 bases between them. From RNA transcripts, TCR beta CDR3 regions were amplified. HTBI primers were employed in a first-round RT-PCR of the TCR CDR3. Via MiXCR, TCRdb re-called the multiplex PCR reads, giving one row per CDR3 protein. The sample gives hundreds of thousands of distinct CDR3 sequences, 15% to 20% of which show up once; about 18% is in the top ten.

The TCR sequence derives from a young woman with Graves' hyperthyroidism. The rearrangement links TRBV30 to TRBJ2-7, with D tentatively TRBD1 or TRBD2 (6 bases each). The sample consisted of blood. The CDR3 reads CAWSVQGGMYDEQYF. As DNA, the CDR3 is TGTGCCTGGAGTGTACAGGGCGGGATGTATGACGAGCAGTACTTC.